This T cell receptor beta chain was sequenced for a study of OX40 agonist ivuxolimab in advanced cancers. Whole-study findings and limits: At 0.1-3.0 mg/kg, partial responders had clonal expansion among the lowest observed. Within 6 weeks, CD4+ and CD8+ blood T cells expanded clonally at 0.1 to 3.0 mg/kg.

Note on this clone: What it binds is not known.

The data were produced by immunoSEQ multiplex PCR, yet TCRdb's version contains in-frame clones alone and is incomplete. Among around 64,000 clones, 75% to 90% were seen once, and the ten largest hold 0.95% to 1.5%. Source: CD4+ or CD8+ T cells sorted from blood, taken in a trial of the OX40 agonist ivuxolimab. The receptor was isolated from an adult with an advanced solid tumor such as melanoma, head and neck, liver or kidney cancer.

This CDR3 reads CASSAGSDYEQFF. CDR3 in DNA: TGTGCCAGCAGTGCAGGAAGCGACTATGAGCAGTTCTTC. The chain employs TRBV2 and TRBJ2-1; no clear D gene. This CDR3 comprises 13 residues. Germline V gene sequence: CDR1 SNHLY, CDR2 FYNNEI. Between the trimmed V and J ends, which lost 4 bases and 8 bases, there was a span of 12 bases.